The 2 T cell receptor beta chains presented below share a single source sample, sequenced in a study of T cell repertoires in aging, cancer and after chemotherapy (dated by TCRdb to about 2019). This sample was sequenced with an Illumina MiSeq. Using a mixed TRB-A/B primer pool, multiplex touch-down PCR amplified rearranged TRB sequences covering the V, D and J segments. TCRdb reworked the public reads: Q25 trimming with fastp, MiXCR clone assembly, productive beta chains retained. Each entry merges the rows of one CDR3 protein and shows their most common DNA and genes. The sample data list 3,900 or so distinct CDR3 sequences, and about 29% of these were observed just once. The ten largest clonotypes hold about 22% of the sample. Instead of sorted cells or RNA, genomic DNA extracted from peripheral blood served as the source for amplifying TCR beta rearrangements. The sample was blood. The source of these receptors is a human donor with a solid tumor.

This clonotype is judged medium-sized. CDR3 protein: CASSPPISADTQYF. CDR3 nucleotides: TGTGCCAGCAGTCCCCCAATCAGCGCAGATACGCAGTATTTT. The rearrangement links TRBV12-3 or TRBV12-4 to TRBJ2-3; D is unclear. This CDR3 is built from 14 residues. Trimming took 5 bases from V and 4 from J, leaving 13 bases between them.

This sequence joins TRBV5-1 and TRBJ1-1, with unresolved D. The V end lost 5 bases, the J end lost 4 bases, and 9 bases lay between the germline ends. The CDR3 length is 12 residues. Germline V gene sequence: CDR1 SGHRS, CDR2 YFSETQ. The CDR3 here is CASRMTSTEAFF. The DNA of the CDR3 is TGCGCCAGCAGGATGACAAGCACTGAAGCTTTCTTT.